Listed here are 25 T cell receptor beta chains from one sample, sequenced in a study of T-cell memory formation after mild COVID-19 (dated by TCRdb to about 2021). The library was obtained by 5' RACE. Sequenced using an Illumina NovaSeq 6000. Clones were called with MiXCR by TCRdb after fastp trimmed the public reads at Q25, and only in-frame beta chains were retained. Rows with a matching CDR3 protein are joined into one entry that keeps the most common DNA and genes. Within this sample are 150,000 to 200,000 distinct CDR3 sequences, with more than 14% of them counted one time only. Of the sample, roughly 15% falls within the top ten clones. The sample comprised PBMCs or a T cell subset sorted from them (not recorded which). The receptors stem from an adult woman who had mild COVID-19 (a few samples of this study predate the infection). The sample titles of this study are shuffled in the database, so cell type and time point are left out; the donor was told from shared clones.

This clonotype was seen more than once but under ten times. This chain uses TRBV7-9 with TRBJ2-4; 9 positions agree with TRBD1. CDR1 SEHNR and CDR2 FQNEAQ come from the germline V gene (reference sequence). There are 18 residues in the CDR3. Trimming took 5 bases from V and 6 from J; bases not matched to a gene: 17. The CDR3 here is CASSTTLNPGTGTNIQYF. The CDR3, as DNA: TGTGCCAGCAGCACCACCCTGAACCCCGGGACAGGGACAAACATTCAGTACTTC. Looking up the rest from reference TRBV7-9 and TRBJ2-4 gives the full variable domain: DTGVSQNPRHKITKRGQNVTFRCDPISEHNRLYWYRQTLGQGPEFLTYFQNEAQLEKSRLLSDRFSAERPKGSFSTLEIQRTEQGDSAMYLCASSTTLNPGTGTNIQYFGAGTRLSVL.

The V call is TRBV19, the J call TRBJ2-5; 9 nucleotides agree with TRBD1. Trimming at V came to 4 bases and at J to 3 bases, leaving 6 bases not matched to a gene. The CDR3 covers 15 residues. Germline V gene sequence: CDR1 LNHDA, CDR2 SQIVND (reference sequence). CDR3 DNA sequence: TGTGCCAGTAGTAAAAGGGGACAGGGAAAAGAGACCCAGTACTTC. Protein product: CASSKRGQGKETQYF.

This clonotype was counted a few times. The V gene is TRBV11-3, the J gene TRBJ2-1, with TRBD2 as a possible D gene (6 bases). This CDR3 region has 15 residues. Trimming removed 5 bases at V and 2 bases at J, with 13 bases between. Germline-derived CDR1 and CDR2 are SGHNT and YENEEA. In nucleotides, the CDR3 is TGTGCCAGCAGCATAACCCGGGGGACCTACAATGAGCAGTTCTTC. Its translation: CASSITRGTYNEQFF.

This sequence joins TRBV4-1 and TRBJ1-4, with unresolved D. Per the germline V gene, CDR1 is MGHRA and CDR2 is YSYEKL. The CDR3 is 14 amino acids. Trimming cost V 4 bases and J 0 bases, with 6 bases left between them. In DNA, the CDR3 is TGCGCCAGCAGCCCGGTAGCAACTAATGAAAAACTGTTTTTT. Translated: CASSPVATNEKLFF.

In its sample, this clonotype was seen a few times. The gene calls are TRBV3-1 and TRBJ2-3; TRBD2 matches 9 bases. J lost 0 bases, V lost 3 bases, and 1 base had no gene match. The V gene's germline CDR1 is LGHDT and CDR2 YNNKEL (reference sequence). This CDR3 spans 15 amino acids. The DNA of the CDR3 is TGTGCCAGCAGCCAGACTAGCGGAAGCACAGATACGCAGTATTTT. Translating it yields CASSQTSGSTDTQYF.

This clonotype has only a few counts. V and J are TRBV9 and TRBJ2-5; D gene ambiguous. The germline V and J ends were trimmed by 3 bases and 2 bases, with 14 bases remaining between them. From germline, CDR1 is SGDLS and CDR2 YYNGEE. The CDR3 is 15 residues long. The DNA of the CDR3 is TGTGCCAGCAGCGCGCCGGGCCGAAGACAAGAGACCCAGTACTTC. It encodes CASSAPGRRQETQYF.

The V and J genes are TRBV21-1 and TRBJ1-1. TRBV21-1 represents a pseudogene. This CDR3 contains 15 residues. The CDR3, as DNA: TGTGCCAGCAGCATGACACCAGTGGGGAACACTGAAGCTTTCTTT. Encoded protein: CASSMTPVGNTEAFF.

For this clonotype: A much more abundant neighbour one base away suggests this may be a read error. This chain connects TRBV29-1 to TRBJ2-3, with no clear D. The CDR3 covers 12 residues. V gave up 6 bases and J gave up 4 bases, with 11 bases separating them. Germline-derived CDR1 and CDR2 are SQVTM and ANQGSEA. CDR3: CSVHLASDTQYF. CDR3 DNA: TGCAGCGTCCATTTGGCCTCAGATACGCAGTATTTT.

This chain uses TRBV13 with TRBJ2-1; 8 bases map to TRBD2. The J segment lost 10 bases and the V segment lost 5 bases, leaving 16 bases of the junction unmatched. Germline V lookup: CDR1 PRHDT, CDR2 FYEKMQ (reference sequence). The CDR3 loop spans 16 amino acids. CDR3 in amino acids: CASSTRGGRKIEEQFF. The CDR3 bases are TGTGCCAGCAGCACTAGGGGCGGGAGGAAAATTGAAGAGCAGTTCTTC.

This clonotype was detected a few times. This chain connects TRBV5-1 to TRBJ1-1; D is ambiguous. Germline CDR1 SGHRS, CDR2 YFSETQ. This CDR3 spans 15 amino acids. V was shortened by 0 bases and J by 0 bases, with 9 bases between the two germline ends. Here the CDR3 reads CASSLGLPMNTEAFF. DNA of the CDR3: TGCGCCAGCAGCTTGGGACTCCCCATGAACACTGAAGCTTTCTTT.

This clonotype appeared a few times. The chain has TRBV27 and TRBJ1-2; 9 nucleotides match TRBD1. CDR1 and CDR2 (germline): MNHEY, SMNVEV (reference sequence). This CDR3 is 15 amino acids long. The V and J ends lost 5 bases and 4 bases, in that order; junction bases with no gene match: 8. This CDR3 reads CASSPEQGASYGYTF. The CDR3 DNA follows: TGTGCCAGCAGTCCCGAACAGGGGGCGAGCTATGGCTACACCTTC.

The chain is built from TRBV19 and TRBJ2-1; 7 bases match TRBD2. Germline V lookup: CDR1 LNHDA, CDR2 SQIVND (reference sequence). CDR3 length: 15 residues. Unmatched junction bases numbered 12, after V lost 5 bases and J lost 8 bases. In DNA form, the CDR3 reads TGTGCCAGTAGTTCGATGGCGGGAGAGTTCGATGAGCAGTTCTTC. Its protein product is CASSSMAGEFDEQFF.

Note on this clonotype: Being one base from a much bigger clone, this may be a read error. The genes are TRBV5-1 and TRBJ2-7, with 8 bases that match TRBD1. Germline values: CDR1 SGHRS, CDR2 YFSETQ. This CDR3 region has 14 residues. The trim removed 6 bases at V and 8 bases at J, leaving 13 bases unmatched. As DNA, the CDR3 is TGCGCCAGCACCGCCGGGCAGGGGGCGTACAAGCAGTACTTC. It yields the protein CASTAGQGAYKQYF.

This clonotype occurred a few times. The CDR3 reads CASSYGTAYTGELFF. For the CDR3, the DNA is TGTGCCAGCAGTTACGGGACAGCCTACACCGGGGAGCTGTTTTTT. This chain links TRBV6-5 with TRBJ2-2, with 7 bases that match TRBD1. CDR3 length: 15 residues. V was clipped by 2 bases and J by 3 bases; unmatched bases: 3. Per the germline V gene, CDR1 is MNHEY and CDR2 is SVGAGI.

This clonotype was detected a few times. CDR3 coding DNA: TGTGCCAGCACAATTACACCCGGACAGGGCCGATTGTACTTC. Amino acid sequence: CASTITPGQGRLYF. The chain joins TRBV12-3 or TRBV12-4 to TRBJ2-7; 8 bases agree with TRBD1. Germline trimming cut 7 bases from V and 12 bases from J; bases unmatched to any gene: 17. CDR3 length equals 14 residues.

This clonotype was seen a handful of times. The rearrangement links TRBV20-1 to TRBJ1-2; perhaps TRBD1 as D (6 bases). The V end was cut by 1 base, the J end by 6 bases, with 9 bases between. There are 12 residues in the CDR3. Germline loops: CDR1 DFQATT, CDR2 SNEGSKA (reference sequence). CDR3 nucleotide sequence: TGCAGTGCTAGAGTGGCAGGGGATGGCTACACCTTC. Translated, it gives CSARVAGDGYTF.

The chain joins TRBV7-9 to TRBJ1-1; D may be TRBD1 (6 bases). CDR3 size: 14 residues. V was shortened by 6 bases and J by 5 bases, with 16 bases between the two germline ends. CDR1 and CDR2 from the germline V gene are SEHNR and FQNEAQ (reference sequence). The CDR3 nucleotides are TGTGCCAGCAGATATCTACAGGGAGTTACTGAAGCTTTCTTT. This translates into CASRYLQGVTEAFF. The whole variable domain, remainder taken from reference TRBV7-9 and TRBJ1-1, is DTGVSQNPRHKITKRGQNVTFRCDPISEHNRLYWYRQTLGQGPEFLTYFQNEAQLEKSRLLSDRFSAERPKGSFSTLEIQRTEQGDSAMYLCASRYLQGVTEAFFGQGTRLTVV.

This clonotype has only a few counts. The chain employs TRBV12-3 or TRBV12-4 and TRBJ2-6, with D unresolved. The CDR3 runs to 16 residues. Trimming stripped 6 bases from V and 1 base from J, with 13 bases between. The CDR3 nucleotides are TGTGCCAGCAGCCCGAGCTGGGTTTCTGGGGCCAACGTCCTGACTTTC. Its protein product is CASSPSWVSGANVLTF.

At least ten counts were recorded for this clonotype. V and J are TRBV5-1 and TRBJ2-3; a possible D gene is TRBD2 (5 bases). This CDR3 is 15 amino acids long. V was shortened by 0 bases and J by 4 bases, with 12 bases between the two germline ends. Germline V gives CDR1 SGHRS, CDR2 YFSETQ. The CDR3 is CASSLDGVGSDTQYF. The CDR3 DNA follows: TGCGCCAGCAGCTTGGACGGGGTGGGCTCAGATACGCAGTATTTT.

Only one count was recorded for this clonotype. The V and J genes are TRBV29-1 and TRBJ2-2, with D tentatively TRBD2 (5 bases). The CDR3 length is 16 residues. The germline CDR1 and CDR2 sequences are SQVTM and ANQGSEA. Trimming removed 1 base at V and 6 bases at J, with 18 bases between. The CDR3 reads CSVEGQSGPRAGELFF. CDR3 DNA sequence: TGCAGCGTTGAAGGGCAAAGCGGACCTAGGGCCGGGGAGCTGTTTTTT.

The sample holds one count of this clonotype. This CDR3 fails to terminate in the conserved phenylalanine or tryptophan, so it likely reflects a read error. V and J are TRBV5-6 and TRBJ1-2; tentative D call: TRBD1 (5 bases). V was trimmed by 0 bases and J by 4 bases, leaving 10 bases between them. CDR1 SGHDT and CDR2 YYEEEE come from the germline V gene. The CDR3 consists of 14 residues. CDR3 residues: CASSLGQSVYGYTL. Here the CDR3 DNA reads TGTGCCAGCAGCTTGGGACAGAGCGTCTATGGCTACACCTTA.

This clonotype was detected a few times. The chain has TRBV4-1 and TRBJ2-5, with D possibly TRBD2 on 7 matching bases. The CDR3 runs to 15 residues. Trimming left V 2 bases short and J 4 bases short, with 14 bases between. Germline CDR1 reads MGHRA; CDR2 reads YSYEKL. CDR3 loop: CASSQYGGGGETQYF. Here the CDR3 DNA reads TGCGCCAGCAGCCAATATGGCGGGGGCGGAGAGACCCAGTACTTC.

The chain is built from TRBV7-9 and TRBJ1-2; TRBD1 matches at 9 bases. Trimming removed 1 base from V and 2 bases from J; junction bases left unmatched: 5. Germline values: CDR1 SEHNR, CDR2 FQNEAQ (reference sequence). The CDR3 has 16 amino acids. DNA of the CDR3: TGTGCCAGCAGCTTAGAACAGGGGGCTTACAACTATGGCTACACCTTC. It translates to CASSLEQGAYNYGYTF.

The gene calls are TRBV12-3 or TRBV12-4 and TRBJ1-5; D is possibly TRBD1 (5 bases). CDR3 length: 13 amino acids. With 5 bases removed from V and 11 bases from J, the gap between germline ends came to 16 bases. The CDR3 coding sequence is TGTGCCAGCAGTCGACAGCCCGCGACGGCCCAGCATTTT. It codes for CASSRQPATAQHF.

The chain employs TRBV24-1 and TRBJ2-7, with D tentatively TRBD1 or TRBD2 (5 bases each). CDR1 and CDR2 (germline): KGHDR, SFDVKD. V was shortened by 5 bases and J by 0 bases, with 16 bases between the two germline ends. The CDR3 is 16 residues long. The CDR3 reads CATSAGTGTSSYEQYF. The CDR3 DNA sequence: TGTGCCACCAGTGCCGGAACCGGGACGTCCTCCTACGAGCAGTACTTC.